This TCR beta chain was recorded in a study of shared clonotypes between healthy human individuals. This CDR3 spans 15 amino acids. Trimming at V came to 2 bases and at J to 6 bases, leaving 4 bases not matched to a gene. Germline CDR1 is SGHTA and CDR2 is FQGNSA. Only Caucasian adults living in Nashville, Tennessee made up the donor group. Original data processing: Filtering was not the same, since immunoSEQ gave junction-only sequences without quality scores. Assay: immunoSEQ multiplex PCR; the TCRdb copy retains only in-frame clones and omits some. That table gives V, J and clone size, and the DNA gave D and trimming. The sample shows roughly 2.6 million clones, just over 90% of them seen only once.

The chain couples TRBV7-2 to TRBJ2-2, with 9 bases matching TRBD2. Specimen: naive CD4+ T cells sorted from blood. The subset denotes: CD45RA+ positively selected. This receptor was obtained from a man between 18 and 29 years old in good health. The CDR3 nucleotides are TGTGCCAGCAGCTTAAGACTAGCGGAGGCCGGGGAGCTGTTTTTT. This encodes CASSLRLAEAGELFF.